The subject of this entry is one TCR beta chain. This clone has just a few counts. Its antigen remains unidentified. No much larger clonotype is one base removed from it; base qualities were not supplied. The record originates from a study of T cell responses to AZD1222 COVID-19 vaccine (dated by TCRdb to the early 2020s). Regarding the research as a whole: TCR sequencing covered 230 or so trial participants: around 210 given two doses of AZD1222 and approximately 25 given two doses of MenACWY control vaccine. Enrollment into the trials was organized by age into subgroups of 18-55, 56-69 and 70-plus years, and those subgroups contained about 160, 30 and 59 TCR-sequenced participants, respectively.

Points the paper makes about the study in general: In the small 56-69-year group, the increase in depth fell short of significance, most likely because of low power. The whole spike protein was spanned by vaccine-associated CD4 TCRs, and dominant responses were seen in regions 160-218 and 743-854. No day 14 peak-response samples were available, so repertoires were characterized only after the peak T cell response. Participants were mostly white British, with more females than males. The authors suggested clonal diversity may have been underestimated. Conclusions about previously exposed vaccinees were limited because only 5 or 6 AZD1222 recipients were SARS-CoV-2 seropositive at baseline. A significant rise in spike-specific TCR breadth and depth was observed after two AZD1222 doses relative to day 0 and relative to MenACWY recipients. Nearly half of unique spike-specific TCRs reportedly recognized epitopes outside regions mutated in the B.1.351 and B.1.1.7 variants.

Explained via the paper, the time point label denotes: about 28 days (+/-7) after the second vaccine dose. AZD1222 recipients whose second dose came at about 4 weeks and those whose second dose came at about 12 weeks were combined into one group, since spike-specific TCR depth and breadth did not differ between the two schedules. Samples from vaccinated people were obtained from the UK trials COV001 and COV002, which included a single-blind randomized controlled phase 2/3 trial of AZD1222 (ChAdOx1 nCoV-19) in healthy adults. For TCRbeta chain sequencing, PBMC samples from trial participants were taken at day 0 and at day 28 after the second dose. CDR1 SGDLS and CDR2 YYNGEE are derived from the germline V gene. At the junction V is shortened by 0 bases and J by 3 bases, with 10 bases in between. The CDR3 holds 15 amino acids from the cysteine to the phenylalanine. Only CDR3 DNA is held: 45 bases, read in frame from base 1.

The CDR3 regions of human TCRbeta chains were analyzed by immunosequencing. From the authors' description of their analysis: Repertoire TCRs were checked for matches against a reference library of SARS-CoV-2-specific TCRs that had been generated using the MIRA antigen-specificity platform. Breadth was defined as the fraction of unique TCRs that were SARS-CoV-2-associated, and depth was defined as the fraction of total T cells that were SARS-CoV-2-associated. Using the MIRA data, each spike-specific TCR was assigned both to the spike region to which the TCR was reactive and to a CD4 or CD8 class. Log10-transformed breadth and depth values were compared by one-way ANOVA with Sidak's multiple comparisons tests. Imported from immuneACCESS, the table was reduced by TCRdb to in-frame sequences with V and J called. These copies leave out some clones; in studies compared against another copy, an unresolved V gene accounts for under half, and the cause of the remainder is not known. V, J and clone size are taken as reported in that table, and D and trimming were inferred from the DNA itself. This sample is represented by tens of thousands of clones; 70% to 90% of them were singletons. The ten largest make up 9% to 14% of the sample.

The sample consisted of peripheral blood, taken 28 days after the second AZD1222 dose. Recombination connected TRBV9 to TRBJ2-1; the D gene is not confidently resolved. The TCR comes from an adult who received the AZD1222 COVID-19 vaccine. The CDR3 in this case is CASSVDGRLYNEQFF. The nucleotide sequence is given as TGTGCCAGCAGCGTAGACGGAAGACTCTACAATGAGCAGTTCTTC.